Each of the 18 T cell receptor beta chains below was sequenced from the same sample in a study of blood T cell repertoires in COVID-19. Sequenced by immunoSEQ multiplex PCR; TCRdb stores in-frame clones only, minus some. The sample lists approximately 110,000 clones, over 75% occurring once. Source material: peripheral blood. The source is a man aged 50 or older with acute or convalescent COVID-19.

V is TRBV6-5 and J is TRBJ2-1, with D perhaps TRBD2 (5 bases). The V gene's germline CDR1 is MNHEY and CDR2 SVGAGI. The CDR3 is 13 residues long. Trimming took off 8 bases at V and 6 bases at J, with 14 bases between the two ends. CDR3 protein: CASRRAGVNEQFF. Written as DNA, the CDR3 is TGTGCCAGCCGGCGGGCTGGGGTCAATGAGCAGTTCTTC.

The chain employs TRBV27 and TRBJ1-4; 7 bases align to TRBD1. The CDR3 spans 16 residues. Germline values: CDR1 MNHEY, CDR2 SMNVEV (reference sequence). Trimming took 7 bases from V and 7 from J; bases not matched to a gene: 15. The CDR3 reads CASTANYQGVGEKLFF. The CDR3 coding sequence is TGTGCCAGCACCGCAAATTATCAGGGGGTCGGTGAAAAACTGTTTTTT.

The genes are TRBV27 and TRBJ1-4; D remains ambiguous. Germline V gene sequence: CDR1 MNHEY, CDR2 SMNVEV (reference sequence). The V gene lost 8 bases and the J gene lost 0 bases, with 10 bases spanning the gap. The CDR3 runs to 14 residues. This CDR3 reads CASAGTATNEKLFF. CDR3 DNA: TGTGCCAGCGCGGGAACCGCAACTAATGAAAAACTGTTTTTT.

The chain recombines TRBV3-1 (or the pseudogene TRBV3-2) with TRBJ1-2; D is possibly TRBD1 (5 bases). Deletions cut 1 base from V and 5 bases from J, with 11 bases between. CDR1 and CDR2 from the germline V gene are LGHDT and YNNKEL (reference sequence). This CDR3 contains 14 residues. CDR3 sequence: CASSQVAKGYGYTF. CDR3 nucleotide sequence: TGTGCCAGCAGCCAAGTTGCAAAGGGGTATGGCTACACCTTC.

This chain connects TRBV10-3 to TRBJ2-2; a weak D match, TRBD1 (5 bases). Germline CDR1 is ENHRY and CDR2 is SYGVKD. V was pared by 3 bases and J by 7 bases, with 21 bases between. This CDR3 has 17 amino acids. CDR3 region: CAISDALAGKVSGELFF. CDR3 DNA sequence: TGTGCCATCAGTGATGCTTTGGCAGGGAAGGTGAGCGGGGAGCTGTTTTTT.

The chain couples TRBV3-1 (or the pseudogene TRBV3-2) to TRBJ1-1; 9 positions match TRBD1. This CDR3 spans 18 amino acids. J lost 4 bases, V lost 3 bases, and 15 bases had no gene match. Per germline, CDR1 LGHDT and CDR2 YNNKEL (reference sequence). CDR3 sequence: CASSHSRTGGAMSTEAFF. CDR3 in DNA: TGTGCCAGCAGCCACAGCCGAACAGGGGGCGCGATGTCCACTGAAGCTTTCTTT.

The V and J genes are TRBV9 and TRBJ1-6, with D unresolved. Trimming took off 4 bases at V and 0 bases at J, with 11 bases between the two ends. The CDR3 spans 16 residues. The germline CDR1 and CDR2 sequences are SGDLS and YYNGEE. CDR3 protein: CASSPQERSYNSPLHF. The CDR3 DNA sequence: TGTGCCAGCAGCCCCCAGGAACGCTCCTATAATTCACCCCTCCACTTT.

The chain couples TRBV7-8 to TRBJ2-7; D uncertain. The CDR3 is 15 residues long. V was cut by 1 base and J by 0 bases, with 10 bases left in between. CDR1 is SGHVS and CDR2 is FQNEAQ in the germline V gene. For the CDR3, the DNA is TGTGCCAGCAGCTTAGTTTCAGCGAGCTCCTACGAGCAGTACTTC. Its translation is CASSLVSASSYEQYF.

The CDR3 is CASSQDRASGITYEQYF. The CDR3 DNA follows: TGCGCCAGCAGCCAAGATAGGGCTAGCGGGATTACCTACGAGCAGTACTTC. The chain joins TRBV4-1 to TRBJ2-7; TRBD2 aligns across 9 bases. This CDR3 has 17 residues. V lost 0 bases and J lost 2; bases outside the gene matches: 8. CDR1 and CDR2 from the germline V gene are MGHRA and YSYEKL.

The chain carries TRBV7-8 and TRBJ1-2; D may be TRBD1 (5 bases). The length of the CDR3 is 13 residues. With 2 bases removed from V and 2 bases from J, the gap between germline ends came to 6 bases. CDR1 is SGHVS, CDR2 FQNEAQ, per germline. For the CDR3, the DNA is TGTGCCAGCAGCTTATACAGGAACTATGGCTACACCTTC. Residues: CASSLYRNYGYTF.

V is TRBV10-3 and J is TRBJ2-2; possibly TRBD1 for D (5 bases). The V end lost 2 bases, the J end lost 0 bases, and 7 bases lay between the germline ends. Germline V gene sequence: CDR1 ENHRY, CDR2 SYGVKD. The CDR3 is made up of 15 amino acids. The chain's CDR3 is CAISEDRSNTGELFF. CDR3 nucleotide sequence: TGTGCCATCAGTGAGGACAGATCGAACACCGGGGAGCTGTTTTTT.

The genes are TRBV27 and TRBJ2-7, with a tentative D call TRBD2 (5 bases). Trimming left V 2 bases short and J 2 bases short, with 13 bases between. This CDR3 spans 15 amino acids. Germline assignment: CDR1 MNHEY and CDR2 SMNVEV (reference sequence). CDR3 sequence (DNA): TGTGCCAGCAGTTTAATGCCCGAGCGGCCCTACGAGCAGTACTTC. Residues: CASSLMPERPYEQYF.

The chain couples TRBV18 to TRBJ2-5; a possible D gene is TRBD1 (6 bases). Trimming pared 4 bases from V and 5 bases from J, leaving 11 bases between. Germline loops: CDR1 KGHSH, CDR2 LQKENI. This CDR3 is 13 amino acids long. Here the CDR3 reads CASSRNRVETQYF. The CDR3 DNA is TGTGCCAGCTCACGAAACAGGGTCGAGACCCAGTACTTC. Full variable domain (missing parts from reference TRBV18 and TRBJ2-5): NAGVMQNPRHLVRRRGQEARLRCSPMKGHSHVYWYRQLPEEGLKFMVYLQKENIIDESGMPKERFSAEFPKEGPSILRIQQVVRGDSAAYFCASSRNRVETQYFGPGTRLLVL.

This rearrangement joins TRBV28 to TRBJ2-3; TRBD2 might be the D (6 bases). This CDR3 spans 19 amino acids. Germline V gives CDR1 MDHEN, CDR2 SYDVKM. V lost 2 bases to trimming and J lost 6 bases, with 27 bases between them. The CDR3 here is CASSLTAQTPSATVDTQYF. As DNA, the CDR3 is TGTGCCAGCAGTTTAACGGCCCAGACTCCTAGCGCCACTGTCGATACGCAGTATTTT. The full variable domain, in which reference TRBV28 and TRBJ2-3 provide the parts outside the CDR3, is DVKVTQSSRYLVKRTGEKVFLECVQDMDHENMFWYRQDPGLGLRLIYFSYDVKMKEKGDIPEGYSVSREKKERFSLILESASTNQTSMYLCASSLTAQTPSATVDTQYFGPGTRLTVL.

Written as DNA, the CDR3 is TGTGCCAGCAGTTCGCGGACAGGACGCACCGGGGAGCTGTTTTTT. Translation gives CASSSRTGRTGELFF. This sequence joins TRBV11-2 and TRBJ2-2, with 7 bases that match TRBD1. Germline V gene lookup returns CDR1 SGHAT and CDR2 FQNNGV. There are 15 residues in the CDR3. V was clipped by 6 bases and J by 4 bases; unmatched bases: 8.

The chain uses TRBV7-2 and TRBJ2-5; TRBD1 agrees at 7 bases. There are 16 residues in the CDR3. With 4 bases clipped from V and 4 bases from J, the junction kept 12 bases outside the gene matches. Germline CDR1 SGHTA, CDR2 FQGNSA. Here the CDR3 DNA reads TGTGCCAGCAGCTCCACCGCCACAGGGGCCCTAGAGACCCAGTACTTC. Amino acid sequence: CASSSTATGALETQYF.

This clone was detected only once. The chain employs TRBV2 and TRBJ2-7; 8 bases agree with TRBD1. The CDR3 has 13 amino acids. CDR1 is SNHLY, CDR2 FYNNEI, per germline. V gave up 10 bases and J gave up 3 bases; unmatched junction bases: 8. The CDR3 DNA reads as TGTGCCACTATCCGGGACAGGTACTACGAGCAGTACTTC. Its protein product is CATIRDRYYEQYF.

V is TRBV19 and J is TRBJ1-6, with TRBD1 as a possible D gene (5 bases). With 7 bases removed from V and 7 bases from J, the gap between germline ends came to 11 bases. This CDR3 comprises 13 residues. CDR1 is LNHDA and CDR2 is SQIVND in the germline V gene (reference sequence). The CDR3 sequence: CASIGGRNSPLHF. The CDR3 coding sequence is TGTGCCAGTATCGGGGGACGAAATTCACCCCTCCACTTT.